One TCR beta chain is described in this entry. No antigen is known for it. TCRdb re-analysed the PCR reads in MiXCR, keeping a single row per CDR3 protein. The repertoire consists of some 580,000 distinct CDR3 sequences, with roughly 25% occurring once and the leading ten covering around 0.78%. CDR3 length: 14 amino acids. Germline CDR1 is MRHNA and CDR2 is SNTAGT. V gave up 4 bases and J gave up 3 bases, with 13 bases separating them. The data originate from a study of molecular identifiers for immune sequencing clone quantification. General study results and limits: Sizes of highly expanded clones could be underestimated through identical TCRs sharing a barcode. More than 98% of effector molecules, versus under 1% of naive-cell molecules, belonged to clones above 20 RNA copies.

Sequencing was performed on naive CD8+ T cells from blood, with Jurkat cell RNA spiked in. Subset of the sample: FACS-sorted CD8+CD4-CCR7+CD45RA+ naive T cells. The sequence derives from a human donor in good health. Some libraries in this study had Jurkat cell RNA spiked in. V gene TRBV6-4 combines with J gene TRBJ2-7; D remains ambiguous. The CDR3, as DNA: TGTGCCAGCAGTGCACGGGTGCCTAGCTACGAGCAGTACTTC. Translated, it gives CASSARVPSYEQYF.